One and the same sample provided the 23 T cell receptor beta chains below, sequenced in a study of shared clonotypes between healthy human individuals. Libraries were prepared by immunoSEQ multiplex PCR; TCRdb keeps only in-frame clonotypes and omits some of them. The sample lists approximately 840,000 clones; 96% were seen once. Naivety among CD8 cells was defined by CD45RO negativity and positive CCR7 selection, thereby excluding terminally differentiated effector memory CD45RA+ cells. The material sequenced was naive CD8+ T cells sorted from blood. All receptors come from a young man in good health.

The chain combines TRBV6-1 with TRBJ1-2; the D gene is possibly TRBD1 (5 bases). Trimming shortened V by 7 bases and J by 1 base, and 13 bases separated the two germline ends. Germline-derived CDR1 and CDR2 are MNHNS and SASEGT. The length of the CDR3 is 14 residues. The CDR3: CASIGDRYNYGYTF. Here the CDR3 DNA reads TGTGCCAGCATTGGAGACAGATATAACTATGGCTACACCTTC.

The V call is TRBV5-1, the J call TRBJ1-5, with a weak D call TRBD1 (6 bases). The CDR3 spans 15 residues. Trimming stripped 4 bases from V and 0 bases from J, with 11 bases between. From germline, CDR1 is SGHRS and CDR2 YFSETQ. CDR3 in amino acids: CASSQEGDSNQPQHF. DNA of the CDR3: TGCGCCAGCAGCCAAGAGGGGGATAGCAATCAGCCCCAGCATTTT.

Here the CDR3 reads CASSLSHPTSEQFF. In DNA, the CDR3 is TGTGCCAGCAGCTTAAGTCACCCCACGAGTGAGCAGTTCTTC. The chain has TRBV7-6 and TRBJ2-1; D unresolved. This CDR3 spans 14 amino acids. The germline CDR1 and CDR2 sequences are SGHVS and FNYEAQ. Trimming shortened V by 2 bases and J by 9 bases, and 14 bases separated the two germline ends.

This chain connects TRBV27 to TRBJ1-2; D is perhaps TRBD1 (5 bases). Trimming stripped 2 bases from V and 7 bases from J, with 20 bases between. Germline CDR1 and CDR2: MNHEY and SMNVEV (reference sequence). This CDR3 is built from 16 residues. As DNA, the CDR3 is TGTGCCAGCAGTTTAAATATCAGGGAAGGGTTCGCTGGCTACACCTTC. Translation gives CASSLNIREGFAGYTF.

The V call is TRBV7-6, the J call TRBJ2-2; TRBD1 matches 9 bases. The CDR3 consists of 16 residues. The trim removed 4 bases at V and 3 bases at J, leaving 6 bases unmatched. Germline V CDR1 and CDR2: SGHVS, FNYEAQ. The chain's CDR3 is CASSYTGGSDTGELFF. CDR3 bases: TGTGCCAGCAGCTACACAGGGGGCTCGGACACCGGGGAGCTGTTTTTT.

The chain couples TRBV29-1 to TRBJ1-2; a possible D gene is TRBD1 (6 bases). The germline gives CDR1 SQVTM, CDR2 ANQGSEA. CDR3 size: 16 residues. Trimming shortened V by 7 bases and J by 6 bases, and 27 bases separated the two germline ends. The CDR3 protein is CSGLLLGRGFGDGYTF. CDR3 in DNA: TGCAGCGGATTACTTTTAGGCAGGGGCTTTGGGGATGGCTACACCTTC.

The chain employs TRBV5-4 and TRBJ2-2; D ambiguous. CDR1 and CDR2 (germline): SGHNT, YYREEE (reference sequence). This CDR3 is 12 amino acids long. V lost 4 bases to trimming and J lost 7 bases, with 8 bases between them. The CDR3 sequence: CASSDSGGELFF. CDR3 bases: TGTGCCAGCAGCGACTCGGGCGGGGAGCTGTTTTTT.

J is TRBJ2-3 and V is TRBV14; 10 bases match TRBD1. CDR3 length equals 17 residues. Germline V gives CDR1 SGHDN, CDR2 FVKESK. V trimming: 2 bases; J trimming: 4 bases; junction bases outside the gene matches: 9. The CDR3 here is CASSQLWDRGEPDTQYF. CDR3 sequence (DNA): TGTGCCAGCAGCCAACTGTGGGACAGGGGAGAACCAGATACGCAGTATTTT.

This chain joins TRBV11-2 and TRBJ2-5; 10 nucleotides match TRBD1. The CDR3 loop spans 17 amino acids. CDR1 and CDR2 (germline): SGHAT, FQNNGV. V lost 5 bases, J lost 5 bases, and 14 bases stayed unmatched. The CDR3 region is CASSKTGGALQEETQYF. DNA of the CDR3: TGTGCCAGCAGCAAGACAGGGGGCGCGTTACAAGAGGAGACCCAGTACTTC.

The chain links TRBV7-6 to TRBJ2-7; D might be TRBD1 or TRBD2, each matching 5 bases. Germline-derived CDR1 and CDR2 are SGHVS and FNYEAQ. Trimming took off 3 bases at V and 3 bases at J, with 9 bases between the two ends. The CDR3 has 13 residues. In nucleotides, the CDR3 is TGTGCCAGCAGCTTTGGGGACGGCTACGAGCAGTACTTC. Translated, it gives CASSFGDGYEQYF.

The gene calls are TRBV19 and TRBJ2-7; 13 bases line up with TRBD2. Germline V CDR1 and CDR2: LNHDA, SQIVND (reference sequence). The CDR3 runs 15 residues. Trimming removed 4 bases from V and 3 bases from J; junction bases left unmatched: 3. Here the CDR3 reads CASSTGLAGDYEQYF. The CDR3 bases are TGTGCCAGTAGTACCGGACTAGCGGGAGACTACGAGCAGTACTTC.

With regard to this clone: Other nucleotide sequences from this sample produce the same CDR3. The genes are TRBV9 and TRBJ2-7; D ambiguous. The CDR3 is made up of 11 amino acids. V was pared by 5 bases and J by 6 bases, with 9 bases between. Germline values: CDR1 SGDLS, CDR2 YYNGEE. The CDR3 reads CASSPGGEQYF. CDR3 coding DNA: TGTGCCAGCAGTCCAGGTGGCGAGCAGTACTTC.

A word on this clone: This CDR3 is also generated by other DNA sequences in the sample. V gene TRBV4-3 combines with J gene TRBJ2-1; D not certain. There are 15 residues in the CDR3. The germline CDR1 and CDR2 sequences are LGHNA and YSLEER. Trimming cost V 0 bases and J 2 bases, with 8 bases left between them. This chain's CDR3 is CASSQDRSAYNEQFF. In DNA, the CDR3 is TGCGCCAGCAGCCAAGATCGGTCCGCCTACAATGAGCAGTTCTTC.

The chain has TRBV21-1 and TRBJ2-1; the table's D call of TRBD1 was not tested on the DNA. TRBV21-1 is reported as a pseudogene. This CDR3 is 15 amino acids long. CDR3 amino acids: CASSKAGQDDNEQFF. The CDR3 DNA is TGTGCCAGCAGCAAAGCAGGACAGGACGACAATGAGCAGTTCTTC.

The CDR3 DNA reads TGCGCCAGCATAGCGGGCACCGGGGAGCTGTTTTTT. Translated: CASIAGTGELFF. This sequence joins TRBV10-2 and TRBJ2-2; 7 nucleotides match TRBD2. Per germline, CDR1 WSHSY and CDR2 SAAADI. This CDR3 is built from 12 residues. Losses at the gene ends were 7 bases for V and 4 bases for J; bases not matched to a gene: 0.

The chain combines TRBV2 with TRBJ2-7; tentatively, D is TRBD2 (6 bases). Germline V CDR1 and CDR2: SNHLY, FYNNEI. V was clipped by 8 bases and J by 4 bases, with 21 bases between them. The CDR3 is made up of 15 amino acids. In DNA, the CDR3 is TGTGCCAGCGGCGGTGGAGGGTCGGTTTGGTACGAGCAGTACTTC. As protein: CASGGGGSVWYEQYF.

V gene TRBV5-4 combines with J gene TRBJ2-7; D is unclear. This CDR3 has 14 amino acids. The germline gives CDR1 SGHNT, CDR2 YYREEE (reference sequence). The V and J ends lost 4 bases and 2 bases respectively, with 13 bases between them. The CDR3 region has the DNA TGTGCCAGCAGCCCCTACGAATCAACCTACGAGCAGTACTTC. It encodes CASSPYESTYEQYF.

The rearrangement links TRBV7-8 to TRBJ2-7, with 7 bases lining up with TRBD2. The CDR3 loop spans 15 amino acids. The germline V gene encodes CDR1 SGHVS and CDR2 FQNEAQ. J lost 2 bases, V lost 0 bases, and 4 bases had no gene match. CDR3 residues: CASSLATSATYEQYF. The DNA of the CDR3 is TGTGCCAGCAGCTTAGCTACTAGCGCAACCTACGAGCAGTACTTC.

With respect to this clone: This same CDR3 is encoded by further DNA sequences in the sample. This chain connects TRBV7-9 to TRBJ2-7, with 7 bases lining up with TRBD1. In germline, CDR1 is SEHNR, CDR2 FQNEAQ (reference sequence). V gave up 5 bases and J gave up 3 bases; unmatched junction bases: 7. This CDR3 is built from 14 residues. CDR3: CASSPTGLGYEQYF. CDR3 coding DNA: TGTGCCAGCAGCCCGACAGGGTTAGGCTACGAGCAGTACTTC. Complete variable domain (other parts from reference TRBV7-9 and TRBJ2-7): DTGVSQNPRHKITKRGQNVTFRCDPISEHNRLYWYRQTLGQGPEFLTYFQNEAQLEKSRLLSDRFSAERPKGSFSTLEIQRTEQGDSAMYLCASSPTGLGYEQYFGPGTRLTVT.

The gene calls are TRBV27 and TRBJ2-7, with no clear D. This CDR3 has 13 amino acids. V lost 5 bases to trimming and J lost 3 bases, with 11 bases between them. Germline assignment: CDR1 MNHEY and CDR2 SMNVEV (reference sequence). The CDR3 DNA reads TGTGCCAGCAGTGTAACCCTACACTACGAGCAGTACTTC. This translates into CASSVTLHYEQYF.

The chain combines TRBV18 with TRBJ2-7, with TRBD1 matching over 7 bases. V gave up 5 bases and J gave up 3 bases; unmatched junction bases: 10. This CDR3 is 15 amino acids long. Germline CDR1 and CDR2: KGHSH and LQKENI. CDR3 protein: CASSGPFTGDYEQYF. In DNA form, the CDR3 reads TGTGCCAGCTCAGGACCCTTTACAGGGGACTACGAGCAGTACTTC.

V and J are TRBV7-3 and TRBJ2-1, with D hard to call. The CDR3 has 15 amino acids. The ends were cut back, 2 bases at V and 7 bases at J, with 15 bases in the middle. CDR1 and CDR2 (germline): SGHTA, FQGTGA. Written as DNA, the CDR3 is TGTGCCAGCAGCTTATTGGCCTCTCCCATTAATGAGCAGTTCTTC. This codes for CASSLLASPINEQFF. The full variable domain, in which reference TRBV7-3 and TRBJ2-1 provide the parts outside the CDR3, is GAGVSQTPSNKVTEKGKYVELRCDPISGHTALYWYRQSLGQGPEFLIYFQGTGAADDSGLPNDRFFAVRPEGSVSTLKIQRTERGDSAVYLCASSLLASPINEQFFGPGTRLTVL.

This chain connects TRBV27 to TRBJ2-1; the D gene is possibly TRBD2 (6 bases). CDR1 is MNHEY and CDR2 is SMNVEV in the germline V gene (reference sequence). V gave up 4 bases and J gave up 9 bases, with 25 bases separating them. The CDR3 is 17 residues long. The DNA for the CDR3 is TGTGCCAGCAGTTCCCCCATTTTCCGGGACTCCCCAATTGAGCAGTTCTTC. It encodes CASSSPIFRDSPIEQFF.